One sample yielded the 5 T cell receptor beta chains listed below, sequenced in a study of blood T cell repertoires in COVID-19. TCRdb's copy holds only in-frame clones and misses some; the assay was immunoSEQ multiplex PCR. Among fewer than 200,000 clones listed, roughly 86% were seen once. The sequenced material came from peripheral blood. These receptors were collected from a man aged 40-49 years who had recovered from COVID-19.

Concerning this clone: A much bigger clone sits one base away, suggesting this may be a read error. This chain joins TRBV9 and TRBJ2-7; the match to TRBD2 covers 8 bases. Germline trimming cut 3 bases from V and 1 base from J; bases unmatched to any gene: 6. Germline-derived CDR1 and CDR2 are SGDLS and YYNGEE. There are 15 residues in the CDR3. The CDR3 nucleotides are TGTGCCAGCAGCGCCGGACTAGCTGAGTCCTACGAGCAGTACTTC. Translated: CASSAGLAESYEQYF.

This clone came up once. This chain's CDR3 is CSVASHQGARGCYQPQHF. The CDR3 nucleotides read TGCAGCGTCGCCTCCCACCAGGGGGCGCGTGGTTGTTACCAGCCCCAGCATTTT. The chain links TRBV29-1 to TRBJ1-5; the match to TRBD1 covers 8 bases. V lost 6 bases and J lost 7; bases outside the gene matches: 23. The CDR3 covers 18 residues. Germline CDR1 is SQVTM and CDR2 is ANQGSEA.

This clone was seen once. For the CDR3, the DNA is TGTGCCAGCAGTGTGGACTCCTATACGCAGTATTTT. Amino acid sequence: CASSVDSYTQYF. The rearrangement joins TRBV2 to TRBJ2-3; D may be TRBD2 (5 bases). The CDR3 loop spans 12 amino acids. In germline, CDR1 is SNHLY, CDR2 FYNNEI. The ends were cut back, 4 bases at V and 7 bases at J, with 9 bases in the middle.

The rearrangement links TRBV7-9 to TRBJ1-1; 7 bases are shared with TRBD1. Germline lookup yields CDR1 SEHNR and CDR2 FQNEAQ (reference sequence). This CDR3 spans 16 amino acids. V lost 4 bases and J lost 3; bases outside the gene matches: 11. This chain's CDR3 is CASSWETGTEDTEAFF. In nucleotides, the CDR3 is TGTGCCAGCAGCTGGGAAACCGGGACAGAAGACACTGAAGCTTTCTTT. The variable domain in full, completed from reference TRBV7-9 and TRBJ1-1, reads DTGVSQNPRHKITKRGQNVTFRCDPISEHNRLYWYRQTLGQGPEFLTYFQNEAQLEKSRLLSDRFSAERPKGSFSTLEIQRTEQGDSAMYLCASSWETGTEDTEAFFGQGTRLTVV.

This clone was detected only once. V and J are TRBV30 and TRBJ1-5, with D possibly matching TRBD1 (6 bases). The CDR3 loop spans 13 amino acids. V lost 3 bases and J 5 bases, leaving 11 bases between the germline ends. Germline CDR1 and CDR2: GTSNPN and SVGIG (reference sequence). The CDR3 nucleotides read TGTGCCTGGAGCCGGGGGGGGCATCAGCCCCAGCATTTT. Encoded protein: CAWSRGGHQPQHF.